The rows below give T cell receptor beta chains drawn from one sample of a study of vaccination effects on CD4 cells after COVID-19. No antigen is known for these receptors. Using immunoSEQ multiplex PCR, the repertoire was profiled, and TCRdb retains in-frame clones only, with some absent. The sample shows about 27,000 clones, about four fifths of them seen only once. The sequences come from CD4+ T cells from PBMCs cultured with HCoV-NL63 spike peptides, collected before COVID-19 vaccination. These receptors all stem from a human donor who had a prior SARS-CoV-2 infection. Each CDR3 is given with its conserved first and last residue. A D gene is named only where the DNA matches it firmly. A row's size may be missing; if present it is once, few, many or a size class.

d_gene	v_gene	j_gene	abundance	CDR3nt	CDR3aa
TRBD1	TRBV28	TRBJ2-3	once	TGTGCCAGCAGCGAGAAATATATGGGGACAGTCTTAGGGTTT	CASSEKYMGTVLGF
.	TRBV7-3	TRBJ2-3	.	TGTGCCAGCAGCTTCGAGATATCCACAGATACGCAGTATTTT	CASSFEISTDTQYF
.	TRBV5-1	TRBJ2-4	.	TGCGCCAGTCGGGACACCTTAGCCAAAAACATTCAGTACTTC	CASRDTLAKNIQYF
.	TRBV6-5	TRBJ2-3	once	TGTGCCAGCAGTTACGACCCTCAGCAGGGTACGCAGTATTTT	CASSYDPQQGTQYF
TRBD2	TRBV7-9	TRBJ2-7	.	TGTGCCAGCAGCCACCGGACTAGCGGGGGTTACGAGCAGTACTTC	CASSHRTSGGYEQYF
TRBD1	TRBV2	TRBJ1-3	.	TGTGCCAGCAGGCGAACACAGGGGACCGGAAACACCATATATTTT	CASRRTQGTGNTIYF
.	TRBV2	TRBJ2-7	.	TGTGCCAGCAGCAATATGGGAGCCTCCTACGAGCAGTACTTC	CASSNMGASYEQYF
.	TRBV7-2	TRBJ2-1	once	TGTGCCAGCAGAGTAACTTACAATGAGCAGTTCTTC	CASRVTYNEQFF
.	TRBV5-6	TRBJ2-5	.	TGTGCCAGCAGCTTGGGGATAGCAGGCCAAGAGACCCAGTACTTC	CASSLGIAGQETQYF
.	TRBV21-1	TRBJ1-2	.	TGTGCCAGCAGCAAATACTCCAGGAAAGAAAACTATGGCTACACCTTC	CASSKYSRKENYGYTF
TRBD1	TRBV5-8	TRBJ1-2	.	TGTGCCAGCAGCACCCGGGACAGCTATGGCTACACCTTC	CASSTRDSYGYTF